These 6 T cell receptor beta chains originate from one sample sequenced in a study of T cells expressing NK-cell markers. With the 5' RACE reads reprocessed, TCRdb shows one record per CDR3 protein and no DNA. Its listing shows over 150,000 distinct CDR3 sequences. Sequenced sample: blood T cells: a sorted CD56 or NKG2C T cell subset, CD4+ or CD8+ T cells, or bulk PBMC T cells (not recorded which). The receptors here all came from a woman aged 45-65 years in good health.

This chain links TRBV7-9 with TRBJ1-1; the D call from TCRdb, TRBD1, cannot be confirmed without DNA. Per germline, CDR1 SEHNR and CDR2 FQNEAQ (reference sequence). This CDR3 has 13 amino acids. The CDR3 reads CASSWDGNTEAFF.

The V gene is TRBV12-3 or TRBV12-4, the J gene TRBJ2-1; the D gene TCRdb calls, TRBD2, cannot be checked with no DNA. The CDR3 contains 15 residues. CDR3 region: CASREGPMTYNEQFF.

This sequence joins TRBV6-5 and TRBJ1-5. From germline, CDR1 is MNHEY and CDR2 SVGAGI. The CDR3 loop spans 13 amino acids. CDR3 in amino acids: CASSQTVNQPQHF.

This chain links TRBV6-5 with TRBJ2-2. The CDR3 covers 14 residues. The V gene's germline CDR1 is MNHEY and CDR2 SVGAGI. CDR3 in amino acids: CASSPPINTGELFF.

V and J are TRBV20-1 and TRBJ2-7. This CDR3 region has 11 residues. The germline V gene has CDR1 DFQATT and CDR2 SNEGSKA (reference sequence). CDR3 loop: CSAGSSYEQYF.

The rearrangement links TRBV7-9 to TRBJ2-6; the TCRdb D gene call, TRBD1, has no DNA to confirm it. Looked up from germline, CDR1 is SEHNR and CDR2 is FQNEAQ (reference sequence). This CDR3 is built from 19 residues. CDR3 sequence: CASSPPTGTGSFGANVLTF.